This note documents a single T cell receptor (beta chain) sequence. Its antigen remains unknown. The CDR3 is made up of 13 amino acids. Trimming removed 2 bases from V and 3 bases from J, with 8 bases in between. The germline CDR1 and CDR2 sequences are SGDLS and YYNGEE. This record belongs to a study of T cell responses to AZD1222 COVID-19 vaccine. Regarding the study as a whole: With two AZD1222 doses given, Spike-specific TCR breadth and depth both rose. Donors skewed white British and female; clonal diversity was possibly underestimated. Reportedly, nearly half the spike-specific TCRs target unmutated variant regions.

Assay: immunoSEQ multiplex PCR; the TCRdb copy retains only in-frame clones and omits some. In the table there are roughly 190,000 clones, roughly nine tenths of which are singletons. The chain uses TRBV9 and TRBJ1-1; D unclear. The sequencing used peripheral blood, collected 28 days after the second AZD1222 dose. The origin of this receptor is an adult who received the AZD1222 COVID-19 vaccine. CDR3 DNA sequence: TGTGCCAGCAGCGTTCATAAGGACACTGAAGCTTTCTTT. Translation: CASSVHKDTEAFF.